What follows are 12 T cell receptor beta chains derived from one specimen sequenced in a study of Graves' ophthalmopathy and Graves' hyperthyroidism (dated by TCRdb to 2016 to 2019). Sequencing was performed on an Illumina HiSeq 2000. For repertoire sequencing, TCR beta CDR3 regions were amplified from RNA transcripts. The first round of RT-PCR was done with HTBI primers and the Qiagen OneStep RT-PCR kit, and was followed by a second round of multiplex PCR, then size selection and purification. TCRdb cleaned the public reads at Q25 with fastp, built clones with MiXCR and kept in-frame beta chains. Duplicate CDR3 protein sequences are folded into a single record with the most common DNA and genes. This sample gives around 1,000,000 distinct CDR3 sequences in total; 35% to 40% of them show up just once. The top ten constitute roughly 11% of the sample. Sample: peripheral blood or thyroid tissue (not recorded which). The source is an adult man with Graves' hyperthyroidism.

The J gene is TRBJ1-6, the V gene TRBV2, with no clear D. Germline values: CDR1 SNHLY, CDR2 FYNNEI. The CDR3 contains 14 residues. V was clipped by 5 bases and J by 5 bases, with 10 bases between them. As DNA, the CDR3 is TGTGCCAGCAGTCCGCAGGCGGATAATTCACCCCTCCACTTT. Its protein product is CASSPQADNSPLHF.

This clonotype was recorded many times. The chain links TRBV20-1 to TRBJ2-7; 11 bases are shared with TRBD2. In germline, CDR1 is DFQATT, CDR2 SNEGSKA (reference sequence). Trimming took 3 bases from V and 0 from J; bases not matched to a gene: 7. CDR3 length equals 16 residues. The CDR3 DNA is TGCAGTGCTAGTAGGTCTAGCGGGGGGAGCTCCTACGAGCAGTACTTC. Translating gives CSASRSSGGSSYEQYF.

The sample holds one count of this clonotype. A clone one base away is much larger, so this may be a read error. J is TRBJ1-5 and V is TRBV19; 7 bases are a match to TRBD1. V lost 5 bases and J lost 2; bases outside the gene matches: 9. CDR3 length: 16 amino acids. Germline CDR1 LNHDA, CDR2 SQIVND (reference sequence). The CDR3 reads CASSEQQGVGNQPQHF. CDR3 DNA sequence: TGTGCCAGTAGTGAGCAGCAGGGGGTTGGCAATCAGCCCCAGCATTTT. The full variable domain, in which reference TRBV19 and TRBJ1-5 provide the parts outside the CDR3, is DGGITQSPKYLFRKEGQNVTLSCEQNLNHDAMYWYRQDPGQGLRLIYYSQIVNDFQKGDIAEGYSVSREKKESFPLTVTSAQKNPTAFYLCASSEQQGVGNQPQHFGDGTRLSIL.

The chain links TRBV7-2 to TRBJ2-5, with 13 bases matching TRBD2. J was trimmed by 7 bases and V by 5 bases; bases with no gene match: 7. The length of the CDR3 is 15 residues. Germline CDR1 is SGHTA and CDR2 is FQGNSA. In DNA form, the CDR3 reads TGTGCCAGCAGCCAACTAGCGGGAGGGGGTGGGACCCAGTACTTC. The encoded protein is CASSQLAGGGGTQYF.

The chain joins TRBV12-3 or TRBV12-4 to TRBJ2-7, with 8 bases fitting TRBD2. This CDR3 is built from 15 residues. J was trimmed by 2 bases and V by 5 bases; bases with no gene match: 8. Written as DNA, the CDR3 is TGTGCCAGCAGTGGGGAGGGCGGGGGGACCTACGAGCAGTACTTC. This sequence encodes CASSGEGGGTYEQYF.

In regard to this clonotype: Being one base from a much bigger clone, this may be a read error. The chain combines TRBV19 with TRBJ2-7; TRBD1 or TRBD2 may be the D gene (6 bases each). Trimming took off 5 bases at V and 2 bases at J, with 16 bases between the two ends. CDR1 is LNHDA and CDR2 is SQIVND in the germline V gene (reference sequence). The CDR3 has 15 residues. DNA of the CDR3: TGTGCCAGTAGTCCTTATGGAGGGGGGACCTACGAGCAGTACTTC. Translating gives CASSPYGGGTYEQYF.

CDR3 sequence reads: CASSQDHREQGRTGELFF. The DNA of the CDR3 is TGCGCCAGCAGCCAAGATCATCGGGAACAGGGTCGCACCGGGGAGCTGTTTTTT. This chain joins TRBV4-3 and TRBJ2-2, with D perhaps matching TRBD1 (6 bases). The CDR3 extends over 18 amino acids. Germline loops: CDR1 LGHNA, CDR2 YSLEER. V was cut by 0 bases and J by 4 bases, with 18 bases left in between.

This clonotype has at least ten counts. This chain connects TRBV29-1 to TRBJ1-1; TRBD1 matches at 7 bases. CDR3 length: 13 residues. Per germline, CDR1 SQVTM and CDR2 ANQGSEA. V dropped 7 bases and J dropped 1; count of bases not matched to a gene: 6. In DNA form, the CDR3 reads TGCAGCGGCAACAGGGGCCAGAACACTGAAGCTTTCTTT. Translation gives CSGNRGQNTEAFF.

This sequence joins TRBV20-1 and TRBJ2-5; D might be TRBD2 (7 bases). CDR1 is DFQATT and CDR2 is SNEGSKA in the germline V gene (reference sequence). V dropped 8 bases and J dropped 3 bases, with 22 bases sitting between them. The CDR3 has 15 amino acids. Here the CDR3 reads CSLGFRGGAKETQYF. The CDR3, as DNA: TGCAGTTTGGGGTTCAGGGGAGGGGCGAAAGAGACCCAGTACTTC.

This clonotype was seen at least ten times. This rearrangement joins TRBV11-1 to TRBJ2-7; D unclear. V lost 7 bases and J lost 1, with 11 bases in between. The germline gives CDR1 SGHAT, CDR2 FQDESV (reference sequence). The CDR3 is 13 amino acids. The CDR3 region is CASTRLGSYEQYF. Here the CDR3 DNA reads TGTGCCAGCACGAGGCTAGGGTCCTACGAGCAGTACTTC.

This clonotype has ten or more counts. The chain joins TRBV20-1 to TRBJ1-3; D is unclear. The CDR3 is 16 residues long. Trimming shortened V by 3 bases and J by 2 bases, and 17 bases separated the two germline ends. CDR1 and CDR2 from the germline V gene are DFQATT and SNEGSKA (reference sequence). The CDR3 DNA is TGCAGTGCTAGTGTTCCCTACGGGAGGACTGGAAACACCATATATTTT. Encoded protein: CSASVPYGRTGNTIYF.

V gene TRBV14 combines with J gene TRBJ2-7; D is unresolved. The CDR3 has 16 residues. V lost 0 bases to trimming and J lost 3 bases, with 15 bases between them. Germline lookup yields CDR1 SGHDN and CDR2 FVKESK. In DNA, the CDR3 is TGTGCCAGCAGCCAAGAAACTATTACAACTCGCTACGAGCAGTACTTC. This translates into CASSQETITTRYEQYF.